Included here is one T cell receptor (beta chain) sequence, with context. These data originate in a study of Ad26.COV2.S vaccination and SARS-CoV-2 variants. Generated by immunoSEQ multiplex PCR, the TCRdb table keeps only in-frame clones and is missing some. The sample has approximately 500,000 clones, roughly nine tenths seen once. Documented treatment: approximately 18 received Ad26.COV2.S at low or high dose, single or two shots; several received placebo; per-sample allocation not given. Day 63 after the first vaccine or placebo injection was the time point for sampling. The germline V gene encodes CDR1 SGHAT and CDR2 FQNNGV. The CDR3 sequence is 15 residues long. Trimming pared 1 base from V and 0 bases from J, leaving 10 bases between.

This rearrangement joins TRBV11-2 to TRBJ2-7; perhaps TRBD2 as D (5 bases). Sequences were derived from peripheral blood, sampled in a trial of Ad26.COV2.S vaccine versus placebo. This clonotype was obtained from a person between 18 and 59 years old who received the Ad26.COV2.S COVID-19 vaccine or a placebo. The chain's CDR3 is CASSLATSSSYEQYF. In DNA, the CDR3 is TGTGCCAGCAGCTTAGCAACTAGTAGCTCCTACGAGCAGTACTTC. Drawing the rest from reference TRBV11-2 and TRBJ2-7, the complete variable domain is EAGVAQSPRYKIIEKRQSVAFWCNPISGHATLYWYQQILGQGPKLLIQFQNNGVVDDSQLPKDRFSAERLKGVDSTLKIQPAKLEDSAVYLCASSLATSSSYEQYFGPGTRLTVT.